The clone carrying this T cell receptor (beta chain) has more than one count but fewer than ten. TCRdb independently ran MiXCR on the RT-PCR reads; one entry per CDR3 protein. Among about 57,000 distinct CDR3 sequences listed, roughly 15% were seen once. This entry comes from a study of patients and donors after allogeneic stem cell transplantation. The sample taken for sequencing was blood, either unsorted or a sorted T cell fraction (not recorded which). This sequence originates from a human donor who was either an allogeneic HSCT recipient or a stem cell or donor lymphocyte infusion donor (not recorded which). It is not recorded whose cells these are; they may come from a transplant donor.

In nucleotides, the CDR3 is TGTGCCATCAGTGAGGGGCTAGGGAACACCGGGGAGCTGTTTTTT. It codes for CAISEGLGNTGELFF. The gene calls are TRBV10-3 and TRBJ2-2; D is ambiguous. Trimming shortened V by 2 bases and J by 1 base, and 8 bases separated the two germline ends. The CDR3 covers 15 residues. Germline V lookup: CDR1 ENHRY, CDR2 SYGVKD.